These T cell receptor beta chains were read from a single sample in a study of blood T cell repertoires in COVID-19. Sequencing was performed with immunoSEQ multiplex PCR; in TCRdb, only in-frame clones are kept and a portion is missing. The sample contains approximately 76,000 clones, around nine tenths of which appear only once. Sequenced input: peripheral blood. These receptors were taken from a human donor in a cohort sampled during active COVID-19. The CDR3 runs from the conserved cysteine through the conserved F or W. D genes are given only for firm matches. Clone size appears in some rows only: once, few, many, or a class for an expanded clone.

clone_size	d_call	v_call	j_call	cdr3_nt	cdr3_aa
NA	NA	TRBV10-3	TRBJ1-6	TGTGCCATCAGTGAGGACATTTCGAGTTCACCCCTCCACTTT	CAISEDISSSPLHF
NA	TRBD1	TRBV11-2	TRBJ2-7	TGTGCCAGCAGCTTCCCCCGGGACAGGGTCCACGAGCAGTACTTC	CASSFPRDRVHEQYF
NA	NA	TRBV14	TRBJ2-7	TGTGCCAGCAGCCAAGGAGGGGGGCAGTACTTC	CASSQGGGQYF
NA	NA	TRBV28	TRBJ2-5	TGTGCCAGCAGTTCCCGTCGTCTTGTGGAGACCCAGTACTTC	CASSSRRLVETQYF
NA	TRBD1	TRBV5-1	TRBJ1-6	TGCGCCAGCAGCTTGGAGGGTCAGGGGGCCCCCGGGTTGGATAATTCACCCCTCCACTTT	CASSLEGQGAPGLDNSPLHF
NA	TRBD2	TRBV5-5	TRBJ2-1	TGTGCCAGCAGCCTCGGACTAGCGGGGTACAATGAGCAGTTCTTC	CASSLGLAGYNEQFF
NA	NA	TRBV11-2	TRBJ1-3	TGTGCCAGCAGCGCGGCCTCGATTAGGGGATTTCCTGGAAACACCATATATTTT	CASSAASIRGFPGNTIYF
NA	TRBD1	TRBV7-8	TRBJ1-1	TGTGCCAGCAGCCCATCTAGGACAGGCCCTAACACTGAAGCTTTCTTT	CASSPSRTGPNTEAFF
NA	NA	TRBV12-3/TRBV12-4	TRBJ1-5	TGTGCCAGCAGTTTAGTCCCTGATCAGCCCCAGCATTTT	CASSLVPDQPQHF
NA	NA	TRBV25-1	TRBJ2-7	TGTGCCAGCAGTGGTAGATCAAGAGCAACCTACGAGCAGTACTTC	CASSGRSRATYEQYF
NA	NA	TRBV6-5	TRBJ1-6	TGTGCCAGCAGTTATTCCGGGACAAATGCTCTGTCACCCCTCCACTTT	CASSYSGTNALSPLHF
NA	TRBD1	TRBV10-3	TRBJ2-7	TGTGCCATCAGCCCTGGACAGGGGGGGATATCGTACTTC	CAISPGQGGISYF
once	TRBD1	TRBV30	TRBJ1-2	TGTGCCTGGAATCGGGACAGAAATGGCTACACCTTC	CAWNRDRNGYTF
NA	TRBD1	TRBV4-3	TRBJ2-7	TGCGCCAGCAGCCAAGTGGGACAGGGGGCCTACGAGCAGTACTTC	CASSQVGQGAYEQYF
NA	TRBD1	TRBV2	TRBJ1-2	TGTGCCAGCAGCGCATCCCCAGGGGGGAGGAACTATGGCTACACCTTC	CASSASPGGRNYGYTF
NA	NA	TRBV1	TRBJ1-4	TGCACCAGCAGCCACGTGAGGGGGCGGAATGAAAAACTGTTTTTT	CTSSHVRGRNEKLFF
NA	NA	TRBV6-2/TRBV6-3	TRBJ2-7	TGTGCCAGCAGTTACTCACAGGGAACCTACGAGCAGTACTTC	CASSYSQGTYEQYF
NA	NA	TRBV19	TRBJ1-2	TGTGCCAGTAGTATTCGGACAAACTATGGCTACACCTTC	CASSIRTNYGYTF
once	TRBD1	TRBV10-2	TRBJ2-7	TGCGCCAGCAGGAGTCCCGGGACAGGGGGCGCAATAGTCCGAGAGCAGTACTTC	CASRSPGTGGAIVREQYF
NA	NA	TRBV10-3	TRBJ2-7	TGTGCCCTCGGGACTTTAGACGAGCAGTACTTC	CALGTLDEQYF
NA	TRBD1	TRBV11-2	TRBJ1-6	TGTGCCAGCAGCCCAGGGACAGGGAATTCACCCCTCCACTTT	CASSPGTGNSPLHF
NA	NA	TRBV2	TRBJ1-2	TGTGCCAGTACCACAGGGCTTAACTATGGCTACACCTTC	CASTTGLNYGYTF
few	NA	TRBV11-2	TRBJ2-5	TGTGCCAGCAGCTCCTCCCTCCGGGGGATTCAAGAGACCCAGTACTTC	CASSSSLRGIQETQYF
NA	TRBD1	TRBV2	TRBJ2-1	TGTGCCAGCAGCCTAGGCAGTGACAGGGGATACAATGAGCAGTTCTTC	CASSLGSDRGYNEQFF
NA	TRBD2	TRBV4-3	TRBJ2-1	TGCGCCAGCAGCTCCCGTCTGACTAGCGGGGAGCGCGATGAGCAGTTCTTC	CASSSRLTSGERDEQFF
NA	NA	TRBV4-2	TRBJ1-5	TGTGCCAGCAGCCATGGCCCAGGCTATCAGCCCCAGCATTTT	CASSHGPGYQPQHF
NA	TRBD1	TRBV18	TRBJ2-7	TGTGCCAGCTCCCTCCAAGGGGACAGCCTATTCTACGAGCAGTACTTC	CASSLQGDSLFYEQYF
NA	TRBD1	TRBV18	TRBJ1-6	TGTGCCAGCTCACCTGGGACAGGGCCCCTGGGGATGGATTCACCCCTCCACTTT	CASSPGTGPLGMDSPLHF
NA	NA	TRBV15	TRBJ1-2	TGTGCCACCAGCAGGTCCCCCCCCGTCGGGGGTAACTATGGCTACACCTTC	CATSRSPPVGGNYGYTF
NA	TRBD1	TRBV11-2	TRBJ2-7	TGTGCCAGCAGCGGGCCAGGGGGCCTGTCCTACGAGCAGTACTTC	CASSGPGGLSYEQYF
NA	NA	TRBV5-5	TRBJ1-4	TGTGCCAGCAGCTCTGGAGGGGATTATGAAAAACTGTTTTTT	CASSSGGDYEKLFF
NA	TRBD1	TRBV29-1	TRBJ1-4	TGCAGCGTCCAACCGCCGGGACAGGGTGGCGAAAAACTGTTTTTT	CSVQPPGQGGEKLFF
NA	TRBD1	TRBV9	TRBJ1-2	TGTGCCAGCAGCGTCCGGGACAGGGGTTCAAATGGCTACACCTTC	CASSVRDRGSNGYTF
few	NA	TRBV9	TRBJ1-3	TGTGCCAGCAGCGTTACTGGAAACACCATATATTTT	CASSVTGNTIYF
NA	TRBD1	TRBV29-1	TRBJ1-1	TGCAGCGTCGATGACAGGGTGGGGACTGAAGCTTTCTTT	CSVDDRVGTEAFF
NA	NA	TRBV3-1/TRBV3-2	TRBJ2-7	TGTGCCAGCAGCCAAGTACCCGAGAGCTCCTACGAGCAGTACTTC	CASSQVPESSYEQYF
NA	TRBD1	TRBV7-2	TRBJ2-5	TGTGCCAGCAGCCCCCACGGGGGACAGGGGGCTGAGACCCAGTACTTC	CASSPHGGQGAETQYF
NA	TRBD1	TRBV9	TRBJ1-1	TGTGCCAGCAGCGCGGGGACAGGGGGCACTGAAGCTTTCTTT	CASSAGTGGTEAFF
NA	NA	TRBV19	TRBJ1-5	TGTGCCAGTAGTATAGACCCGACAGGTCGAGTTCAGCCCCAGCATTTT	CASSIDPTGRVQPQHF
NA	TRBD2	TRBV11-1	TRBJ2-7	TGTGCCAGCAGCGCCCGGCTAGCGGGGGGGATCCACGAGCAGTACTTC	CASSARLAGGIHEQYF
NA	NA	TRBV30	TRBJ1-1	TGTGCCTGGAGTCCTGACGGAGTGACTGAAGCTTTCTTT	CAWSPDGVTEAFF
NA	NA	TRBV13	TRBJ2-7	TGTGCCAGCAGCTCATCCTACGAGCAGTACTTC	CASSSSYEQYF
NA	TRBD1	TRBV18	TRBJ1-1	TGTGCCAGCTCACCCAGTTTTGAGGGGGCGCACACTGAAGCTTTCTTT	CASSPSFEGAHTEAFF
NA	NA	TRBV5-4	TRBJ1-2	TGTGCCAGCAGCTTGGTGGGGGCTGACGGCTACACCTTC	CASSLVGADGYTF
NA	NA	TRBV12-5	TRBJ1-2	TGTGCTAGTGCCTATGGGGGGCCGGGGGGGGACGGCTACACCTTC	CASAYGGPGGDGYTF
few	NA	TRBV10-1	TRBJ2-7	TGCGCCAGCACCTCGGAGGTCCGAACCTACGAGCAGTACTTC	CASTSEVRTYEQYF
NA	NA	TRBV5-4	TRBJ1-2	TGTGCCAGCAGCTTTAAGGGGGGAGGGGTCGGCTACACCTTC	CASSFKGGGVGYTF
NA	NA	TRBV7-2	TRBJ2-7	TGTGCCAGCAGCTTAGGGCTAGCCTACGAGCAGTACTTC	CASSLGLAYEQYF
NA	NA	TRBV30	TRBJ1-3	TGTGCCGGCCCCCTCGTCGCAAACCCTGGTGGAAACACCATATATTTT	CAGPLVANPGGNTIYF
NA	TRBD1	TRBV7-3	TRBJ1-1	TGTGCCAGCAGCCCACACAGGGGGGCCTCGGAAGCTTTCTTT	CASSPHRGASEAFF
NA	TRBD1	TRBV6-4	TRBJ1-6	TGTGCCAGCACCCTGGACAGGGAGGGACCCCTCCACTTT	CASTLDREGPLHF
NA	NA	TRBV3-1/TRBV3-2	TRBJ1-5	TGTGCCAGCAGCCAAGATCCAGGGCTTAGCAATCAGCCCCAGCATTTT	CASSQDPGLSNQPQHF
NA	TRBD1	TRBV6-1	TRBJ1-4	TGTGCCAGCAGTGAAGGACAGGGGGGTGGTGAAAAACTGTTTTTT	CASSEGQGGGEKLFF
NA	NA	TRBV27	TRBJ1-5	TGTGCCAGCAGTCAAACGGCGGGTCCTCAGAGGCTGATTCAGCCCCAGCATTTT	CASSQTAGPQRLIQPQHF
NA	NA	TRBV2	TRBJ2-7	TGTGCCAGTTTTTACCCGGGACTTGAGGGGGAGCAGTACTTC	CASFYPGLEGEQYF
NA	NA	TRBV4-2	TRBJ2-7	TGTGCCAGCAGCCAAGATCTCGCGGGGAGGTACGAGCAGTACTTC	CASSQDLAGRYEQYF
NA	TRBD2	TRBV4-1	TRBJ2-1	TGCGCCAGCAGCCAAGGTGGCCGACTAGCGGGGGGGAGCTCCTACAATGAGCAGTTCTTC	CASSQGGRLAGGSSYNEQFF
NA	TRBD1	TRBV27	TRBJ1-1	TGTGCCAGCAGTGCTGGACAGGGGACGAACACTGAAGCTTTCTTT	CASSAGQGTNTEAFF
NA	NA	TRBV19	TRBJ1-1	TGTGCCAGTAGTATACGACAGGCGGGCACTGAAGCTTTCTTT	CASSIRQAGTEAFF
NA	NA	TRBV28	TRBJ1-2	TGTGCCAGCAGTCCATACGACATACGCTATGGCTACACCTTC	CASSPYDIRYGYTF